Listed below are T cell receptor beta chains from one sample, sequenced in a study of cytomegalovirus exposure and HLA in healthy donors. Sequencing was performed with immunoSEQ multiplex PCR; in TCRdb, only in-frame clones are kept and a portion is missing. The sample carries 95,000 to 150,000 clones, about 80% recorded once. Sequencing used PBMCs. The receptors here all came from a female donor in good health and CMV-seropositive. CDR3s include the opening cysteine and the closing phenylalanine or tryptophan. A D gene is named only where the DNA matches it firmly. Not all rows give a size; the values are once, few, many and, for expanded clones, a class.

CDR3 length	V gene	clone size	D gene	J gene	CDR3 protein	CDR3 DNA
13	TRBV6-1	.	TRBD1	TRBJ1-5	CASCQGANQPQHF	TGTGCCAGCTGCCAGGGGGCGAATCAGCCCCAGCATTTT
16	TRBV27	.	TRBD2	TRBJ2-7	CASSFLGGVGGFEQYF	TGTGCCAGCAGTTTCTTGGGAGGGGTAGGAGGCTTCGAGCAGTACTTC
15	TRBV19	.	.	TRBJ1-5	CASSRQATINQPQHF	TGTGCCAGCTCCAGACAGGCGACGATCAATCAGCCCCAGCATTTT
12	TRBV30	.	.	TRBJ2-1	CAWSPRAHEQFF	TGTGCCTGGAGTCCCAGGGCCCATGAGCAGTTCTTC
17	TRBV18	.	.	TRBJ1-6	CASSPLPDGGRNSPLHF	TGTGCCAGCTCACCTCTACCCGACGGGGGGCGCAATTCACCCCTCCACTTT
18	TRBV5-4	.	TRBD2	TRBJ2-3	CASSSRVGTSGGSMTQYF	TGTGCCAGCAGCTCCCGAGTCGGGACTAGCGGGGGAAGCATGACGCAGTATTTT
15	TRBV7-2	.	.	TRBJ2-6	CASSSTGSGANVLTF	TGTGCCAGCAGTTCTACAGGGTCTGGGGCCAACGTCCTGACTTTC
11	TRBV29-1	.	TRBD1	TRBJ2-1	CSGTGGGEQFF	TGCAGCGGGACAGGGGGAGGAGAGCAGTTCTTC
16	TRBV19	.	.	TRBJ1-1	CASTASRGLPRTEAFF	TGTGCCAGTACCGCGTCGAGGGGACTCCCACGCACTGAAGCTTTCTTT
14	TRBV30	few	TRBD1	TRBJ1-1	CAWSPGQVGTEAFF	TGTGCCTGGAGTCCTGGACAGGTCGGGACTGAAGCTTTCTTT
12	TRBV5-4	.	TRBD2	TRBJ2-1	CASSLSGNEQFF	TGTGCCAGCAGCCTTAGCGGGAATGAGCAGTTCTTC
15	TRBV27	.	TRBD1	TRBJ1-2	CASSLTWTGGYGYTF	TGTGCCAGCAGTTTAACGTGGACAGGGGGCTATGGCTACACCTTC
20	TRBV4-2	.	TRBD2	TRBJ2-5	CASSQDPTGTSGGGQETQYF	TGTGCCAGCAGCCAAGATCCGACCGGGACTAGCGGGGGTGGGCAAGAGACCCAGTACTTC
11	TRBV30	.	.	TRBJ1-2	CAWSGRSVYTF	TGTGCCTGGAGTGGGCGGTCGGTCTACACCTTC
16	TRBV19	.	.	TRBJ1-1	CASSIGGGTWNTEAFF	TGTGCCAGTAGTATAGGGGGGGGCACCTGGAACACTGAAGCTTTCTTT
18	TRBV6-1	few	.	TRBJ1-4	CASSDCPSLLVDNEKLFF	TGTGCCAGCAGTGACTGTCCAAGTCTCCTAGTCGACAATGAAAAACTGTTTTTT
13	TRBV6-5	once	.	TRBJ1-2	CASRARVGYGYTF	TGTGCCAGCAGGGCCAGGGTCGGCTATGGCTACACCTTC
14	TRBV5-4	.	.	TRBJ2-7	CASSPGAGGYEQYF	TGTGCCAGCAGCCCCGGGGCCGGGGGCTACGAGCAGTACTTC
15	TRBV10-3	.	TRBD1	TRBJ2-2	CAISERGPNTGELFF	TGTGCCATCAGTGAAAGGGGGCCCAACACCGGGGAGCTGTTTTTT
14	TRBV28	.	.	TRBJ2-7	CASSSWNTAGEQYF	TGTGCCAGCAGTTCCTGGAATACTGCAGGCGAGCAGTACTTC
16	TRBV6-5	.	TRBD1	TRBJ1-6	CASSLLGDRVYSPLHF	TGTGCCAGCAGTTTACTGGGAGACAGGGTCTATTCACCCCTCCACTTT
12	TRBV10-3	.	.	TRBJ1-3	CAIRSSGNTIYF	TGTGCCATCAGGAGCTCTGGAAACACCATATATTTT
14	TRBV18	.	.	TRBJ1-1	CASAAMTGNTEAFF	TGTGCCAGCGCGGCTATGACAGGGAACACTGAAGCTTTCTTT
13	TRBV6-4	.	.	TRBJ1-1	CASSEQGNTEAFF	TGTGCCAGCAGTGAGCAGGGGAACACTGAAGCTTTCTTT
14	TRBV7-9	once	.	TRBJ2-7	CASSLFDGGYEQYF	TGTGCCAGCAGCTTATTCGACGGAGGCTACGAGCAGTACTTC
11	TRBV7-3	.	.	TRBJ2-1	CASSIDNEQFF	TGTGCCAGCAGCATCGACAATGAGCAGTTCTTC
13	TRBV5-1	.	TRBD1	TRBJ1-1	CASSLAGQGQAFF	TGCGCCAGCAGCTTGGCCGGACAGGGCCAAGCTTTCTTT
13	TRBV28	once	.	TRBJ2-1	CASRSGRGYEQFF	TGTGCCAGCAGATCCGGCAGGGGCTATGAGCAGTTCTTC
18	TRBV7-2	.	TRBD1	TRBJ1-5	CASSPRTGDLYSNQPQHF	TGTGCCAGCAGTCCCCGGACAGGCGATCTCTATAGCAATCAGCCCCAGCATTTT
15	TRBV5-1	few	.	TRBJ2-6	CASSLGGYGANVLTF	TGCGCCAGCAGCTTGGGGGGCTATGGGGCCAACGTCCTGACTTTC
18	TRBV4-2	.	TRBD2	TRBJ2-7	CASSQARLAGDFSYEQYF	TGTGCCAGCAGCCAAGCCCGACTAGCGGGGGACTTCTCCTACGAGCAGTACTTC
16	TRBV4-2	.	TRBD2	TRBJ2-5	CASSQDNRAGGETQYF	TGTGCCAGCAGCCAAGATAATCGAGCGGGGGGAGAGACCCAGTACTTC
14	TRBV25-1	.	.	TRBJ1-1	CASRLTMGDTEAFF	TGTGCCAGCAGGCTGACGATGGGCGACACTGAAGCTTTCTTT
13	TRBV6-7	few	.	TRBJ2-1	CATQGRLGNEQFF	TGTGCCACTCAGGGGCGCCTCGGGAATGAGCAGTTCTTC
11	TRBV2	few	.	TRBJ1-1	CASRQRAEAFF	TGTGCCAGCAGGCAGAGGGCTGAAGCTTTCTTT
15	TRBV28	.	.	TRBJ2-1	CASSQPGLSFNEQFF	TGTGCCAGCAGTCAACCGGGACTTTCGTTTAATGAGCAGTTCTTC
12	TRBV30	.	.	TRBJ1-1	CAWSETSTEAFF	TGTGCCTGGAGTGAAACTTCAACTGAAGCTTTCTTT
11	TRBV29-1	.	.	TRBJ2-7	CSVDQNYEQYF	TGCAGCGTTGACCAAAACTACGAGCAGTACTTC
13	TRBV10-3	.	.	TRBJ1-2	CAISESREGGYTF	TGTGCCATCAGTGAGTCACGGGAAGGAGGCTACACCTTC
14	TRBV7-7	.	TRBD1	TRBJ2-5	CASSHTGGAETQYF	TGTGCTAGCAGCCACACAGGGGGCGCAGAGACCCAGTACTTC
15	TRBV5-1	few	TRBD1	TRBJ1-5	CASSLGQGDNQPQHF	TGCGCCAGCAGCTTAGGACAGGGGGATAATCAGCCCCAGCATTTT
15	TRBV19	.	.	TRBJ2-1	CTSSPRRLAYNEQFF	TGTACCAGTAGTCCCCGACGGCTAGCCTACAATGAGCAGTTCTTC
14	TRBV6-1	.	.	TRBJ1-4	CASSDLSANEKLFF	TGTGCCAGCAGTGATCTTAGTGCTAATGAAAAACTGTTTTTT
14	TRBV2	.	TRBD1	TRBJ2-5	CATIDRTGSETQYF	TGTGCCACGATCGACAGGACAGGGTCGGAGACCCAGTACTTC
15	TRBV15	.	.	TRBJ1-4	CATSRRGETNEKLFF	TGTGCCACCAGCAGGCGGGGCGAGACTAATGAAAAACTGTTTTTT
17	TRBV28	once	TRBD1	TRBJ1-6	CASSFRPGGKGNSPLHF	TGTGCCAGCAGTTTTCGGCCAGGGGGGAAGGGCAATTCACCCCTCCACTTT